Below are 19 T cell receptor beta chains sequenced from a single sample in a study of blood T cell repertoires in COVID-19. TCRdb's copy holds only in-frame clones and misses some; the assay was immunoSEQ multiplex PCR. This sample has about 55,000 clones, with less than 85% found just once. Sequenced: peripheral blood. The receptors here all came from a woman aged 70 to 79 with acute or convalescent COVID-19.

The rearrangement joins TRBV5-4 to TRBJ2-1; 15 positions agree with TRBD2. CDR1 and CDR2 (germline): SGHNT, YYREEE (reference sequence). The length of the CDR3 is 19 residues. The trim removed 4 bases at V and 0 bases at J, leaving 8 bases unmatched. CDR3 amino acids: CASSIPGLAGGPSYNEQFF. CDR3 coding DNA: TGTGCCAGCAGCATTCCGGGACTAGCGGGGGGTCCCTCCTACAATGAGCAGTTCTTC. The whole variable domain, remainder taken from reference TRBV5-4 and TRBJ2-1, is ETGVTQSPTHLIKTRGQQVTLRCSSQSGHNTVSWYQQALGQGPQFIFQYYREEENGRGNFPPRFSGLQFPNYSSELNVNALELDDSALYLCASSIPGLAGGPSYNEQFFGPGTRLTVL.

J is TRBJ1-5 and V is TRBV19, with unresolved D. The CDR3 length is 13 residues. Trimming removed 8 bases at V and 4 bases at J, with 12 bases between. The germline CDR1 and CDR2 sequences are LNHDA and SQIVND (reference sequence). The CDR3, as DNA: TGTGCCAGTGGCGGGAAAGGAAATCAGCCCCAGCATTTT. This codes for CASGGKGNQPQHF.

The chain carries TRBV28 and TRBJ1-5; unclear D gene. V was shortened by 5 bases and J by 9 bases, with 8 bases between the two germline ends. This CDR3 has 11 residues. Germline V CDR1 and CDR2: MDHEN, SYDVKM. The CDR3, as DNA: TGTGCCAGCAGTCTAGCGGGGCCCCAGCATTTT. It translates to CASSLAGPQHF.

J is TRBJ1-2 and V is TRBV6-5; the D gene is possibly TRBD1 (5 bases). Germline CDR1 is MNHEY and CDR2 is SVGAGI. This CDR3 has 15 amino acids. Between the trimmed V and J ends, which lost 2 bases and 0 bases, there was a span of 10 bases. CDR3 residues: CASSYARTPNYGYTF. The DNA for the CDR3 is TGTGCCAGCAGTTACGCCCGGACACCTAACTATGGCTACACCTTC.

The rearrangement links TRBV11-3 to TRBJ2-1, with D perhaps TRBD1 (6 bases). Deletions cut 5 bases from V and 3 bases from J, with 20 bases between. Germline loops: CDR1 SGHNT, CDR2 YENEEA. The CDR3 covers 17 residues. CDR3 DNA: TGTGCCAGCAGCCCATCTCCGGGCAGGGGATTCTACAATGAGCAGTTCTTC. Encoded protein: CASSPSPGRGFYNEQFF.

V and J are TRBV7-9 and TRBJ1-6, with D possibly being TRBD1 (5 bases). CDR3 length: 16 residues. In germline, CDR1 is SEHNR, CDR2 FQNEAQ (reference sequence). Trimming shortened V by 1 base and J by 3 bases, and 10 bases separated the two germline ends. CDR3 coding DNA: TGTGCCAGCAGCTTAGTGGAGGGGAGCTATAATTCACCCCTCCACTTT. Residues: CASSLVEGSYNSPLHF.

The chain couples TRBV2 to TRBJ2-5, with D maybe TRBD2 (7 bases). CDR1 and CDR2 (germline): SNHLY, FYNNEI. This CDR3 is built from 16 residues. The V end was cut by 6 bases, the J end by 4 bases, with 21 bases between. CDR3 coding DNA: TGTGCCAGCAGGGACCTGGGGGGGCAACTTGGAGAGACCCAGTACTTC. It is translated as CASRDLGGQLGETQYF.

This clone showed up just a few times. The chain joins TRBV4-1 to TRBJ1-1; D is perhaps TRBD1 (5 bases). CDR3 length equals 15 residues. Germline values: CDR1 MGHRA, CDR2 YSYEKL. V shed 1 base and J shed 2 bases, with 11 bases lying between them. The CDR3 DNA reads TGCGCCAGCAGCCAAGTCAGGGCCCTAAACACTGAAGCTTTCTTT. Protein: CASSQVRALNTEAFF.

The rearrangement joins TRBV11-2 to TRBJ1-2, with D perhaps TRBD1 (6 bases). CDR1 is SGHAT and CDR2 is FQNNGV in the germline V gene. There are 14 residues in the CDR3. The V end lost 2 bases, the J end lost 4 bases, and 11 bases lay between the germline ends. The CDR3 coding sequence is TGTGCCAGCAGCTTACGACAGGCCACCTATGGCTACACCTTC. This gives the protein CASSLRQATYGYTF. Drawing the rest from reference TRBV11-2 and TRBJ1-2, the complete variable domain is EAGVAQSPRYKIIEKRQSVAFWCNPISGHATLYWYQQILGQGPKLLIQFQNNGVVDDSQLPKDRFSAERLKGVDSTLKIQPAKLEDSAVYLCASSLRQATYGYTFGSGTRLTVV.

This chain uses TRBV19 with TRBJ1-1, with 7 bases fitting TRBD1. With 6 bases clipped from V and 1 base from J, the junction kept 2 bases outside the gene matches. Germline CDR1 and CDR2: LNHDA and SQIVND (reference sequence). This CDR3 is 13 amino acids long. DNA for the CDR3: TGTGCCAGTAGAAACAGGGGGAACACTGAAGCTTTCTTT. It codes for CASRNRGNTEAFF.

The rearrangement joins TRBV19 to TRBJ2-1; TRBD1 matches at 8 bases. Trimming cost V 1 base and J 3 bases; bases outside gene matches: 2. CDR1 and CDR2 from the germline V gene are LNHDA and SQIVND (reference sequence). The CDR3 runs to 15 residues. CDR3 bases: TGTGCCAGTAGTATAGTAGGGACAGGCTACAATGAGCAGTTCTTC. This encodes CASSIVGTGYNEQFF.

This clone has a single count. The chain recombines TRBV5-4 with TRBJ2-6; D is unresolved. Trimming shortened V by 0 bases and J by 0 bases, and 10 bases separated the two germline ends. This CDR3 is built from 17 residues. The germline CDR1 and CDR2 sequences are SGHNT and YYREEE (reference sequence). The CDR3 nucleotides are TGTGCCAGCAGCTTGGGTTTTAGGAGCTCTGGGGCCAACGTCCTGACTTTC. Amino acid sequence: CASSLGFRSSGANVLTF.

Here the CDR3 reads CASSPRGWLETSEQFF. The CDR3 nucleotides are TGTGCCAGCAGCCCGCGGGGGTGGTTAGAGACGTCTGAGCAGTTCTTC. This sequence joins TRBV7-9 and TRBJ2-1, with 7 bases fitting TRBD2. V dropped 5 bases and J dropped 9; count of bases not matched to a gene: 16. Per the germline V gene, CDR1 is SEHNR and CDR2 is FQNEAQ (reference sequence). This CDR3 has 16 amino acids.

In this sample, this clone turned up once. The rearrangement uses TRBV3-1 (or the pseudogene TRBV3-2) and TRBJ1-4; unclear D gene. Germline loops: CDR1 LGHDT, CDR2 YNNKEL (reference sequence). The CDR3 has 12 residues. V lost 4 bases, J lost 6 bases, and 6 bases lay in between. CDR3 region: CASSRSYEKLFF. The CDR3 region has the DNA TGTGCCAGCAGCCGTTCCTATGAAAAACTGTTTTTT.

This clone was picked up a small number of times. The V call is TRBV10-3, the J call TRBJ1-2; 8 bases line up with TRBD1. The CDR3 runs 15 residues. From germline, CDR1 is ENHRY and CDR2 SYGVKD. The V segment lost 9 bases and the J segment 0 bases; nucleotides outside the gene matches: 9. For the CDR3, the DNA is TGTGCCATTCTACAGGGGGGTAATTCTAACTATGGCTACACCTTC. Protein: CAILQGGNSNYGYTF.

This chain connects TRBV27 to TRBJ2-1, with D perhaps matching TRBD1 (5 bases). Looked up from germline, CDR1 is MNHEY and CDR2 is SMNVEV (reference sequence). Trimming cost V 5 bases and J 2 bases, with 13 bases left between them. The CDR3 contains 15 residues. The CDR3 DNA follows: TGTGCCAGCAGTCCCCTGACAGTGGCCTACAATGAGCAGTTCTTC. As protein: CASSPLTVAYNEQFF.

The CDR3 bases are TGTGCCACAGGGGCCGACGACTATAACTATGGCTACACCTTC. Amino acid sequence: CATGADDYNYGYTF. The V call is TRBV10-3, the J call TRBJ1-2, with TRBD1 as a possible D gene (6 bases). Germline CDR1 reads ENHRY; CDR2 reads SYGVKD. The ends were cut back, 10 bases at V and 1 base at J, with 16 bases in the middle. The CDR3 sequence is 14 residues long.

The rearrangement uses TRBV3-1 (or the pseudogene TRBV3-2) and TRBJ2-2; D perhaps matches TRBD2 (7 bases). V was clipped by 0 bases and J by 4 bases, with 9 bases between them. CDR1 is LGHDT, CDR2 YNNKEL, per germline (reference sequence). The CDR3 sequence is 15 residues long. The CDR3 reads CASSQERGGTGELFF. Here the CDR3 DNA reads TGTGCCAGCAGCCAAGAAAGGGGGGGCACCGGGGAGCTGTTTTTT.

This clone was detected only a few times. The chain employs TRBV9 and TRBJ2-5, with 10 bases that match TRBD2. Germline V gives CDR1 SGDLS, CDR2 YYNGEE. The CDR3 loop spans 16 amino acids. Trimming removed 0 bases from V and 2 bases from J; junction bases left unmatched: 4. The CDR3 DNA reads TGTGCCAGCAGCGTAGAAGGTAGCGGGGGGCAAGAGACCCAGTACTTC. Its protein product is CASSVEGSGGQETQYF.